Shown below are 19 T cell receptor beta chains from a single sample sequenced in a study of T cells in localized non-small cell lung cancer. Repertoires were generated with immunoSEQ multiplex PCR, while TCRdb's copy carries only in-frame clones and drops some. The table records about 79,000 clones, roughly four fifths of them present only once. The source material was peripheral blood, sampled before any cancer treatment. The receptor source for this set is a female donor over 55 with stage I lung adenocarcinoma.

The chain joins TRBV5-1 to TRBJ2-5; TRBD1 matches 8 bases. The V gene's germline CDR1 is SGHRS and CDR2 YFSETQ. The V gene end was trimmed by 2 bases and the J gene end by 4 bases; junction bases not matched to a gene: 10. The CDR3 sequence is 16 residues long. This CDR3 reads CASSFIVSGGAETQYF. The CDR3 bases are TGCGCCAGCAGCTTTATTGTTTCAGGGGGCGCAGAGACCCAGTACTTC.

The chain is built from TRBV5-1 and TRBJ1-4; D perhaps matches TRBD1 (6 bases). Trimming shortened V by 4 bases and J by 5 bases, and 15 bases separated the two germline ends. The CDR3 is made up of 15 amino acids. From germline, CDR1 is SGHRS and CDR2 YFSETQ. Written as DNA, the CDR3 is TGCGCCAGCAGCCTAATCGGACAGATGAATGAAAAACTGTTTTTT. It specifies CASSLIGQMNEKLFF.

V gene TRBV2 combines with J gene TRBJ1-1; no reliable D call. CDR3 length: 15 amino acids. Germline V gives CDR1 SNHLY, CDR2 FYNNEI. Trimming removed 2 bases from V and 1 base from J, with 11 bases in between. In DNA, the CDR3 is TGTGCCAGCAGTGAAACTCAAGGGCCGAACACTGAAGCTTTCTTT. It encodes CASSETQGPNTEAFF. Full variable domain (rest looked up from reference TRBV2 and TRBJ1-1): EPEVTQTPSHQVTQMGQEVILRCVPISNHLYFYWYRQILGQKVEFLVSFYNNEISEKSEIFDDQFSVERPDGSNFTLKIRSTKLEDSAMYFCASSETQGPNTEAFFGQGTRLTVV.

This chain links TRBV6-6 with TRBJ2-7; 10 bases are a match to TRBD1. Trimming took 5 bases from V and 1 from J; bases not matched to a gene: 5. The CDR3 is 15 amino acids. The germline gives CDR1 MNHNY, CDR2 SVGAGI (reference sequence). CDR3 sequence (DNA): TGTGCCAGCAGTGACCGGGACAGGGGTTCCTACGAGCAGTACTTC. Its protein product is CASSDRDRGSYEQYF.

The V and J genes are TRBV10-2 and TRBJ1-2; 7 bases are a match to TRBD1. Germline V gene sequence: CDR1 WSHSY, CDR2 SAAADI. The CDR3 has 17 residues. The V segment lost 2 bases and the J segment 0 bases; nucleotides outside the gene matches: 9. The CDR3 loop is CASSEPFSGGANYGYTF. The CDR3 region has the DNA TGCGCCAGCAGTGAGCCCTTTTCAGGGGGAGCTAACTATGGCTACACCTTC.

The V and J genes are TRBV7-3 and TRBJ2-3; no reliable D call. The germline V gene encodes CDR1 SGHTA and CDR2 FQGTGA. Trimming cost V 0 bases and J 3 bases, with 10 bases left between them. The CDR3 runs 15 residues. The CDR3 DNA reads TGTGCCAGCAGCTTAACTTCCACCCGAACAGATACGCAGTATTTT. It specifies CASSLTSTRTDTQYF.

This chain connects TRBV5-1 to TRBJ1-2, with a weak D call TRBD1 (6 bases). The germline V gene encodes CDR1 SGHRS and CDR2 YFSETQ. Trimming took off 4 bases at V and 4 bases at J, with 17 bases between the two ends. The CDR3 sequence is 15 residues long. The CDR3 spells CASSPDSQGTYGYTF. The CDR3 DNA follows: TGCGCCAGCAGCCCGGACTCACAGGGAACCTATGGCTACACCTTC.

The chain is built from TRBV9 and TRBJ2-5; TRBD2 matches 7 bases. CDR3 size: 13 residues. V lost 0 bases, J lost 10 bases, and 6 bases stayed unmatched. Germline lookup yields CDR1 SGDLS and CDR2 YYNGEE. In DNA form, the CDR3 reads TGTGCCAGCAGCGTAGAGAACGGGAGGTTCCAGTACTTC. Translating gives CASSVENGRFQYF.

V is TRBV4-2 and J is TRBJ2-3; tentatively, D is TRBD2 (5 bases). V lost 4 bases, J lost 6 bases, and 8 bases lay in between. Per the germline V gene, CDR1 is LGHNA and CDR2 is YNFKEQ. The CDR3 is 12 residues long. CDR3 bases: TGTGCCAGCAGCCCAACTAGGGATACGCAGTATTTT. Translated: CASSPTRDTQYF.

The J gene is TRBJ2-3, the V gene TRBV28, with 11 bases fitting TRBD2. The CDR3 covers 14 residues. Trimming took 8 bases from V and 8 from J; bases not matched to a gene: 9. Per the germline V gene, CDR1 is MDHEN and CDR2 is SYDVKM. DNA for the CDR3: TGTGCCAGCTATCTAGCGGGAGGACGGGGTACGCAGTATTTT. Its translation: CASYLAGGRGTQYF.

The DNA for the CDR3 is TGTGCCAGCAGTGAAGTTGGGATAGGTGAGACCCAGTACTTC. It translates to CASSEVGIGETQYF. V gene TRBV6-1 combines with J gene TRBJ2-5; D not resolved. The V gene's germline CDR1 is MNHNS and CDR2 SASEGT. Trimming left V 1 base short and J 5 bases short, with 11 bases between. The CDR3 totals 14 residues.

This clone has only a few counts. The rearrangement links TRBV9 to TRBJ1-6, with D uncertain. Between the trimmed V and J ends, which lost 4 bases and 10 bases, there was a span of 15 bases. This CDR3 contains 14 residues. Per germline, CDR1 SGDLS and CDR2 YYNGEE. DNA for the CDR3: TGTGCCAGCAGCACGACATGGATAGGGTCACCCCTCCACTTT. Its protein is CASSTTWIGSPLHF.

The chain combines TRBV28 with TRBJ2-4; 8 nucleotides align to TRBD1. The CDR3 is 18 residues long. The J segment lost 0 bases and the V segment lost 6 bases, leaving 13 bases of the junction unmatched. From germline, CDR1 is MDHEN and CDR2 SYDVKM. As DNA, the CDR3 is TGTGCCAGCAGAAACGCCCTGACAGGGGCGATAGCCAAAAACATTCAGTACTTC. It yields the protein CASRNALTGAIAKNIQYF.

CDR3 region: CASSQLRGGGSYEQYF. The CDR3 bases are TGCGCCAGCAGCCAACTGAGGGGAGGCGGGTCCTACGAGCAGTACTTC. V and J are TRBV4-1 and TRBJ2-7, with D possibly being TRBD2 (6 bases). The CDR3 consists of 16 residues. V lost 2 bases, J lost 1 base, and 15 bases lay in between. Germline lookup yields CDR1 MGHRA and CDR2 YSYEKL.

The CDR3 region is CASRSGGRAHEQYF. The CDR3 DNA follows: TGTGCCAGTAGAAGCGGGGGGCGCGCCCACGAGCAGTACTTC. The chain carries TRBV19 and TRBJ2-7; TRBD2 matches at 9 bases. Germline V gives CDR1 LNHDA, CDR2 SQIVND (reference sequence). The CDR3 loop spans 14 amino acids. The ends lost 6 bases at V and 5 bases at J; junction bases unmatched: 8.

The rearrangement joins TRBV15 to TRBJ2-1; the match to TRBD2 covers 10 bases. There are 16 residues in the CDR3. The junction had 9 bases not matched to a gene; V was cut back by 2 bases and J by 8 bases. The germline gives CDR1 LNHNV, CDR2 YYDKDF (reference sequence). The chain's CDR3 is CATSRLSGGAGDEQFF. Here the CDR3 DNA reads TGTGCCACCAGCAGACTAAGCGGGGGGGCCGGCGATGAGCAGTTCTTC.

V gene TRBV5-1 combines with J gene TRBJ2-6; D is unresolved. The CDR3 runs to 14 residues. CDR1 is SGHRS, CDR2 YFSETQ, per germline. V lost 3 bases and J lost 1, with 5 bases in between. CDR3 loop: CASSSGSGANVLTF. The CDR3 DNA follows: TGCGCCAGCAGCTCAGGTTCTGGGGCCAACGTCCTGACTTTC.

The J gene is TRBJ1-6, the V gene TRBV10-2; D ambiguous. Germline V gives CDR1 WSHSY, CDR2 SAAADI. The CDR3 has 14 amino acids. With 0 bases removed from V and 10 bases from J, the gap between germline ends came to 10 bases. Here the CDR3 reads CASSESDSQSPLHF. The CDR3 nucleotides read TGCGCCAGCAGTGAGTCGGACTCCCAGTCACCCCTCCACTTT.

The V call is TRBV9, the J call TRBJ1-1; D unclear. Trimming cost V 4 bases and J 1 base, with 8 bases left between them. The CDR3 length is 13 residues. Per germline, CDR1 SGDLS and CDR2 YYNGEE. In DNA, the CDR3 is TGTGCCAGCAGCCAGGACGGGAACACTGAAGCTTTCTTT. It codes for CASSQDGNTEAFF.